This TCR beta chain was identified during a study of blood T cell repertoires in COVID-19. Method: immunoSEQ multiplex PCR; TCRdb's copy keeps in-frame clones and lacks some. The sample contains about 200,000 clones, roughly 82% of which appear only once. Germline V gene lookup returns CDR1 MDHEN and CDR2 SYDVKM. The CDR3 has 14 amino acids. V shed 6 bases, J shed 6 bases, and the junction held 7 bases outside the gene matches. This TCR was sampled from a man aged 35 to 55 with acute COVID-19. The V gene is TRBV28, the J gene TRBJ2-7; 11 bases map to TRBD2. Sequenced input: PBMCs or T cells enriched from blood (not recorded which). The CDR3 region has the DNA TGTGCCAGCAGCCCCACTAGCGGGAGTCTCGAGCAGTACTTC. Residues: CASSPTSGSLEQYF.